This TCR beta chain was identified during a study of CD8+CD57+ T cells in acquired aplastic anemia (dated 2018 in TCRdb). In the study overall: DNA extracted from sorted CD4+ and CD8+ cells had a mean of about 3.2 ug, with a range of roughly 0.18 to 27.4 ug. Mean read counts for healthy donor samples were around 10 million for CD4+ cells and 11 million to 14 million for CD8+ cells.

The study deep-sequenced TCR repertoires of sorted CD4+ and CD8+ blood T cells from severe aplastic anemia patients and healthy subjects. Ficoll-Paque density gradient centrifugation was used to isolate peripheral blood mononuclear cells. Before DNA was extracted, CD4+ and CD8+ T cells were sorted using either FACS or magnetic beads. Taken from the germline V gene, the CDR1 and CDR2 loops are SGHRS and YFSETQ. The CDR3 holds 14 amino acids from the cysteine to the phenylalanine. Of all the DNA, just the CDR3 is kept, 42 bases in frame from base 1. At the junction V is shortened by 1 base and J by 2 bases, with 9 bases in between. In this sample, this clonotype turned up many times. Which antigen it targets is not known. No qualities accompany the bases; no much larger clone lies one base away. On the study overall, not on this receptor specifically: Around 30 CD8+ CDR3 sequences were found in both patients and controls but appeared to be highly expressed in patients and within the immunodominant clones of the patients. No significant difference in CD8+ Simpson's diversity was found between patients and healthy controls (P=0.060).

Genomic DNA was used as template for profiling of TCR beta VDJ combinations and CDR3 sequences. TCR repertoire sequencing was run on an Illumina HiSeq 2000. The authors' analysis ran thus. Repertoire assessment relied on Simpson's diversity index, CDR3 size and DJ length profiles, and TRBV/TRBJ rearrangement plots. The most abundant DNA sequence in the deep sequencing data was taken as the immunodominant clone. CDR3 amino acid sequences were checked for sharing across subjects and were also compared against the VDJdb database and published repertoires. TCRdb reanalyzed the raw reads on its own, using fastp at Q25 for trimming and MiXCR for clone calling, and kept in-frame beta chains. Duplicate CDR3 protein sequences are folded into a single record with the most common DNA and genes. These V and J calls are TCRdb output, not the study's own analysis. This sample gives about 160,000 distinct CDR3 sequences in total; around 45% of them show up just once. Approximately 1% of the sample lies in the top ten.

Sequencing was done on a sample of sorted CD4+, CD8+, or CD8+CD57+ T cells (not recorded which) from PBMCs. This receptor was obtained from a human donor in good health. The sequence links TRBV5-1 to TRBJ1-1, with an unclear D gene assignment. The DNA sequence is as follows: TGCGCCAGCAGCTTGATTGCGGGAAACACTGAAGCTTTCTTT. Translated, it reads CASSLIAGNTEAFF.